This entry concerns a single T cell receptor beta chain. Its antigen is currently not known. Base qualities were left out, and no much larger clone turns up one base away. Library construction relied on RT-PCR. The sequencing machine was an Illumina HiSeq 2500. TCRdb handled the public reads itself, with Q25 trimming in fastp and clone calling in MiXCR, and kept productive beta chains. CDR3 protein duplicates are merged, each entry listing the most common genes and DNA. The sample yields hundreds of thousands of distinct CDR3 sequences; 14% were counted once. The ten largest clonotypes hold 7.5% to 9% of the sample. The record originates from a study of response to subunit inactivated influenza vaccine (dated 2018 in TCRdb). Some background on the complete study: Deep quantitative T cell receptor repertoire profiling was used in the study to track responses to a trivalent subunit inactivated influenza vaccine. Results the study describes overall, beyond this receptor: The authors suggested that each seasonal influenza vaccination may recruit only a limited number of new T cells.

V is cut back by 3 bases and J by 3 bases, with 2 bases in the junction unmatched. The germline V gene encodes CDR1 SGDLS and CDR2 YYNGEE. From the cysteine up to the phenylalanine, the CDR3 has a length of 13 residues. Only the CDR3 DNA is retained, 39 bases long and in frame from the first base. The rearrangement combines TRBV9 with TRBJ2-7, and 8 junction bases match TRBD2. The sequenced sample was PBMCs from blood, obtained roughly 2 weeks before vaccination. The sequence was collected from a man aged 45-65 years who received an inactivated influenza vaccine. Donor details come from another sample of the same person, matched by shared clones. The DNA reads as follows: TGTGCCAGCAGCGCCCGGGGGGGCTACGAGCAGTACTTC. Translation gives CASSARGGYEQYF. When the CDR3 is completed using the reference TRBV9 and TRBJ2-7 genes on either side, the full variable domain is DSGVTQTPKHLITATGQRVTLRCSPRSGDLSVYWYQQSLDQGLQFLIQYYNGEERAKGNILERFSAQQFPDLHSELNLSSLELGDSALYFCASSARGGYEQYFGPGTRLTVT.